The clone carrying this TCR beta chain occurred a few times. The CDR3 extends over 19 amino acids. Looked up from germline, CDR1 is SEHNR and CDR2 is FQNEAQ (reference sequence). V shed 3 bases and J 0 bases; nucleotides not matched to a gene: 9. The data derive from a study of blood T cell repertoires in COVID-19. In the authors' methods: By means of reference gene primer amplification, nucleated cell counts were estimated. The method was immunoSEQ multiplex PCR; TCRdb's version includes in-frame clones alone and lacks a portion of them. V and J calls and clone size are copied from that table; D and trimming were computed from the DNA. The sample lists around 230,000 clones; 87% were seen once.

J is TRBJ2-3 and V is TRBV7-9; 13 positions agree with TRBD2. This TCR derives from a man aged 60 to 75 who had recovered from COVID-19. The sample comprised peripheral blood. The CDR3 DNA reads TGTGCCAGCAGCTTGAGGACTAGCGGGGGTACAACTAGCACAGATACGCAGTATTTT. Its translation: CASSLRTSGGTTSTDTQYF.